Listed below are T cell receptor beta chains from one sample, sequenced in a study of CD8 T cells in ankylosing spondylitis. TCRdb re-called the 5' RACE reads with MiXCR, one entry per CDR3 protein. The repertoire holds 470,000 or so distinct CDR3 sequences, with approximately 26% as singletons. The sample was blood, either unsorted or a sorted T cell fraction (not recorded which). The receptor set was obtained from a male donor with ankylosing spondylitis. Both conserved end residues are part of each CDR3. Fields, in order: V gene, J gene, clone size, D gene, CDR3 DNA, CDR3 protein. D genes are given only for firm matches. Clone sizes are given selectively: once, few, many, or a class where the clone is expanded.

v_gene: TRBV29-1; j_gene: TRBJ1-4; abundance: -; d_gene: -; CDR3nt: TGCAGCGTTGGAAGAACAACTAATGAAAAACTGTTTTTT; CDR3aa: CSVGRTTNEKLFF
v_gene: TRBV4-1; j_gene: TRBJ1-1; abundance: -; d_gene: -; CDR3nt: TGCGCCAGCAGCCAAGATGCACAGGGTTATGGGAGTGGTGAAGCTTTCTTT; CDR3aa: CASSQDAQGYGSGEAFF
v_gene: TRBV9; j_gene: TRBJ2-3; abundance: -; d_gene: TRBD2; CDR3nt: TGTGCCAGCAGCACCTATGGGACTAGCGGGGAATTCACAGATACGCAGTATTTT; CDR3aa: CASSTYGTSGEFTDTQYF
v_gene: TRBV20-1; j_gene: TRBJ1-1; abundance: few; d_gene: TRBD1; CDR3nt: TGCAGTGCTCAATTCCGGGACAGGGGGCCGAGTGAAGCTTTCTTT; CDR3aa: CSAQFRDRGPSEAFF
v_gene: TRBV6-1; j_gene: TRBJ2-1; abundance: few; d_gene: -; CDR3nt: TGTGCCAGCACCCAGAACAGGAACAATGAGCAGTTCTTC; CDR3aa: CASTQNRNNEQFF
v_gene: TRBV5-1; j_gene: TRBJ1-6; abundance: -; d_gene: -; CDR3nt: TGCGCCAGCAGCCCCACCGTACAGAGTAATTCACCCCTCCACTTT; CDR3aa: CASSPTVQSNSPLHF
v_gene: TRBV11-2; j_gene: TRBJ2-1; abundance: -; d_gene: TRBD2; CDR3nt: TGTGCCAGCAGCTTAGAAGGCGGGAGGGCCTACAATGAGCAGTTCTTC; CDR3aa: CASSLEGGRAYNEQFF
v_gene: TRBV5-6; j_gene: TRBJ2-5; abundance: few; d_gene: -; CDR3nt: TGTGCCAGCAGCCGAGATGGGGACGAACCCCAGTACTTC; CDR3aa: CASSRDGDEPQYF
v_gene: TRBV7-2; j_gene: TRBJ2-7; abundance: -; d_gene: TRBD1; CDR3nt: TGTGCCAGCAGCTTAGAGGCCAGGGGGTCCTACGAGCAGTACTTC; CDR3aa: CASSLEARGSYEQYF
v_gene: TRBV20-1; j_gene: TRBJ2-2; abundance: -; d_gene: TRBD2; CDR3nt: TGCAGTGCTTCTCCGCCTAGCGGGAGTCGGACCGGGGAGCTGTTTTTT; CDR3aa: CSASPPSGSRTGELFF
v_gene: TRBV28; j_gene: TRBJ1-5; abundance: few; d_gene: TRBD1; CDR3nt: TGTGCCAGCAGTTTAAAGGCAAGGGGGACAGGGGGCGATCAGCCCCAGCATTTT; CDR3aa: CASSLKARGTGGDQPQHF
v_gene: TRBV3-1; j_gene: TRBJ2-1; abundance: few; d_gene: -; CDR3nt: TGTGCCAGCAGCCAAGAAGCTGGCTTCGCAGGTGAGCAGTTCTTC; CDR3aa: CASSQEAGFAGEQFF
v_gene: TRBV3-1; j_gene: TRBJ2-1; abundance: -; d_gene: -; CDR3nt: TGTGCCAGCAGCCCCTGGGAATCCTACAATGAGCAGTTCTTC; CDR3aa: CASSPWESYNEQFF
v_gene: TRBV19; j_gene: TRBJ1-1; abundance: -; d_gene: -; CDR3nt: TGTGCCAGTATCAAAGGGACGGGCCCGCATGAAGCTTTCTTT; CDR3aa: CASIKGTGPHEAFF
v_gene: TRBV6-5; j_gene: TRBJ1-3; abundance: -; d_gene: TRBD1; CDR3nt: TGTGCCAGCAGTTACACGGGACAGGGGGCCGGAAACACCATATATTTT; CDR3aa: CASSYTGQGAGNTIYF
v_gene: TRBV11-2; j_gene: TRBJ2-7; abundance: many; d_gene: TRBD1; CDR3nt: TGTGCCAGCAGCTTAGGTACAGGGGGCTCCTACGAGCAGTACTTC; CDR3aa: CASSLGTGGSYEQYF
v_gene: TRBV2; j_gene: TRBJ1-2; abundance: few; d_gene: -; CDR3nt: TGTGCCAGCAGTGAAACTATCGGCTACACCTTC; CDR3aa: CASSETIGYTF
v_gene: TRBV5-1; j_gene: TRBJ2-1; abundance: -; d_gene: -; CDR3nt: TGCGCCAGCAGCCCAAGGACTGGAGACAATGAGCAGTTCTTC; CDR3aa: CASSPRTGDNEQFF
v_gene: TRBV4-1; j_gene: TRBJ1-5; abundance: -; d_gene: -; CDR3nt: TGCGCCAGCAGCCCCGACATGCCCAATCAGCCCCAGCATTTT; CDR3aa: CASSPDMPNQPQHF
v_gene: TRBV7-6; j_gene: TRBJ1-3; abundance: -; d_gene: -; CDR3nt: TGTGCCAGCAGCGCTGCGGGGTGGGCTGGAAACACCATATATTTT; CDR3aa: CASSAAGWAGNTIYF
v_gene: TRBV7-9; j_gene: TRBJ1-1; abundance: -; d_gene: -; CDR3nt: TGTGCCAGCAGCCCCACAAAGAACACTGAAGCTTTCTTT; CDR3aa: CASSPTKNTEAFF
v_gene: TRBV7-8; j_gene: TRBJ2-4; abundance: -; d_gene: -; CDR3nt: TGTGCCAGCAGCTTAGGCTTGGATGAGGTAGTGGACATTCAGTACTTC; CDR3aa: CASSLGLDEVVDIQYF
v_gene: TRBV12-5; j_gene: TRBJ2-1; abundance: -; d_gene: TRBD1; CDR3nt: TGTGCTAGTGGTTTGAGGGGGCGGAATGAGCAGTTCTTC; CDR3aa: CASGLRGRNEQFF